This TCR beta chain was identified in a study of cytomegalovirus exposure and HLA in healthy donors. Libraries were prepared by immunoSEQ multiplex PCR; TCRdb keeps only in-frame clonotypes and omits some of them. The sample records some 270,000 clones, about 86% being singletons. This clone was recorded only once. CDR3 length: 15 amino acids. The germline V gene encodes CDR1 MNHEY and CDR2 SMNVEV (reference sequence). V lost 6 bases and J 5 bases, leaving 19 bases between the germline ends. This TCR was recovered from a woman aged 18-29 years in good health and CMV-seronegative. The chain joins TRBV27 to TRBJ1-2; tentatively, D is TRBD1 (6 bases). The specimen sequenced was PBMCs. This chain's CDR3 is CASRSTTGIGYGYTF. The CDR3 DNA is TGTGCCAGCAGATCTACGACAGGCATAGGGTATGGCTACACCTTC.